The clone carrying this T cell receptor beta chain was recorded a few times. Its target is not known. This same CDR3 is encoded by further DNA sequences in the sample. This specimen belongs to a study of cytomegalovirus exposure and HLA in healthy donors. Study-level results: The listing of fewer than 200 TCR beta chains classed them as cytomegalovirus-associated.

Germline lookup yields CDR1 SNHLY and CDR2 FYNNEI. The CDR3 runs 15 residues. Trimming took 4 bases from V and 0 from J, leaving 7 bases between them. Produced via immunoSEQ multiplex PCR; TCRdb's table is partial and in-frame only. The repertoire consists of about 310,000 clones, with 88% occurring once and the leading ten covering about 0.96%. This TCR was sampled from a man younger than 40 in good health and CMV-seronegative. The chain couples TRBV2 to TRBJ2-6; no definite D call. The specimen sequenced was PBMCs. CDR3 sequence: CASSGTVSGANVLTF. CDR3 sequence (DNA): TGTGCCAGCAGTGGTACAGTCTCTGGGGCCAACGTCCTGACTTTC.